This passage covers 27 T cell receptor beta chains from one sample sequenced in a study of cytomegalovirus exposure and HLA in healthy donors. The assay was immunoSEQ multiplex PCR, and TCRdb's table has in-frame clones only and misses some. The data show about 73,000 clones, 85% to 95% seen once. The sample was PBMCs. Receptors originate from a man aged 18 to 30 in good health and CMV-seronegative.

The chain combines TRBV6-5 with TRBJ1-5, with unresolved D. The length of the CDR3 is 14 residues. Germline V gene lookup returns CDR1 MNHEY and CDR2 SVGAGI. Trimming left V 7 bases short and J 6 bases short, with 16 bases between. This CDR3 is CASTQDGGSQPQHF. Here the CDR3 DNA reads TGTGCCAGCACCCAAGACGGAGGGAGTCAGCCCCAGCATTTT.

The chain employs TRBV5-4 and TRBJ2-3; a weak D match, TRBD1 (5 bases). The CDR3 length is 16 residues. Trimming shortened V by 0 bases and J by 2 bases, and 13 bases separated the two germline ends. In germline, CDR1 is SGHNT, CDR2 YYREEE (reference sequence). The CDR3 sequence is CASSLEGQGITDTQYF. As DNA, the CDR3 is TGTGCCAGCAGCTTGGAGGGGCAAGGGATCACAGATACGCAGTATTTT.

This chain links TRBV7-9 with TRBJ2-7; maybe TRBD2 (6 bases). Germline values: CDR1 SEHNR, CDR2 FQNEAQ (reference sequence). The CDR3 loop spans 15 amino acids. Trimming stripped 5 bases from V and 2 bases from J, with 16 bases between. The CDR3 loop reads CASSPPEGTPYEQYF. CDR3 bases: TGTGCCAGCAGCCCCCCGGAGGGAACTCCCTACGAGCAGTACTTC. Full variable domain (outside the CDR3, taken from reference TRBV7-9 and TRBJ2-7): DTGVSQNPRHKITKRGQNVTFRCDPISEHNRLYWYRQTLGQGPEFLTYFQNEAQLEKSRLLSDRFSAERPKGSFSTLEIQRTEQGDSAMYLCASSPPEGTPYEQYFGPGTRLTVT.

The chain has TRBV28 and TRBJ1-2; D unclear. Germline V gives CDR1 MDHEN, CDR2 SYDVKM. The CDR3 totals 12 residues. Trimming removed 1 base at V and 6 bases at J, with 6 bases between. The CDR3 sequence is CASSLYKNGYTF. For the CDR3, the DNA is TGTGCCAGCAGTTTATACAAGAATGGCTACACCTTC.

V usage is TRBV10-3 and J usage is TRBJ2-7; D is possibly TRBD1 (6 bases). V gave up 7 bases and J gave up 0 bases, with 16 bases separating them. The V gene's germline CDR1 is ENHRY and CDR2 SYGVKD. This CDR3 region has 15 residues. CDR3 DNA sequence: TGTGCCATCACCCCGGACAGCCGGAGCTCCTACGAGCAGTACTTC. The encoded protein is CAITPDSRSSYEQYF.

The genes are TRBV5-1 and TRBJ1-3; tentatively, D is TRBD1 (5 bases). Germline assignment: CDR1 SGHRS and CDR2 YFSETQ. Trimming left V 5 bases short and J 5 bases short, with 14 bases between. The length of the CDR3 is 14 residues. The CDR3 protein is CASREGTSRNTIYF. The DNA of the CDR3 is TGCGCCAGCAGGGAGGGGACCTCCCGAAACACCATATATTTT.

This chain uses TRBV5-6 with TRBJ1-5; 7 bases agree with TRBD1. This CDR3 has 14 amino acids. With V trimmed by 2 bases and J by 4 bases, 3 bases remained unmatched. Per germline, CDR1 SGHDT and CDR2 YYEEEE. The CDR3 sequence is CASSFGTVNQPQHF. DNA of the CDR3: TGTGCCAGCAGCTTCGGGACAGTAAATCAGCCCCAGCATTTT.

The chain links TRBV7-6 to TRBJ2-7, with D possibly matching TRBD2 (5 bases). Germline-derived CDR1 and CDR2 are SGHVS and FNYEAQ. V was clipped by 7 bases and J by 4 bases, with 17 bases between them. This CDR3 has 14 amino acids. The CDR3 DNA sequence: TGTGCCAGCACCCCGTCGGGAAATCCATACGAGCAGTACTTC. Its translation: CASTPSGNPYEQYF.

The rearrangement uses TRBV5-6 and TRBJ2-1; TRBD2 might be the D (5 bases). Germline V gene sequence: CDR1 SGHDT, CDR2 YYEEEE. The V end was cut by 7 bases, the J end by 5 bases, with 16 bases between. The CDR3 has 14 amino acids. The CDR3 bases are TGTGCCAGCCACGTCGTCGGGGTAAACAATGAGCAGTTCTTC. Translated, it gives CASHVVGVNNEQFF.

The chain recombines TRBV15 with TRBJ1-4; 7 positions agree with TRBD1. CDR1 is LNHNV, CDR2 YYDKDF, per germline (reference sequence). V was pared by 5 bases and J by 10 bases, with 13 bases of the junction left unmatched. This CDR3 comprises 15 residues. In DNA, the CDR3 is TGTGCCACCAGCGTGCCGACAGGGATCCTTCGAAAACTGTTTTTT. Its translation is CATSVPTGILRKLFF.

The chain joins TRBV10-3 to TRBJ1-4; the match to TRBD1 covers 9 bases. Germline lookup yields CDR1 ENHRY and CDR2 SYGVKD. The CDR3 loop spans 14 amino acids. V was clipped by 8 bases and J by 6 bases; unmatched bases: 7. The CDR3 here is CAIRGTGTDEKLFF. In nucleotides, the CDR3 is TGTGCCATCCGCGGGACAGGGACGGATGAAAAACTGTTTTTT.

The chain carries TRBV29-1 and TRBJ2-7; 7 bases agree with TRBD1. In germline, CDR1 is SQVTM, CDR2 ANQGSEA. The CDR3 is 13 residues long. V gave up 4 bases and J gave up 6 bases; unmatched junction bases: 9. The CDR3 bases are TGCAGCGTTGTTGACAGGGTAAACAGCGAGCAGTACTTC. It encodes CSVVDRVNSEQYF.

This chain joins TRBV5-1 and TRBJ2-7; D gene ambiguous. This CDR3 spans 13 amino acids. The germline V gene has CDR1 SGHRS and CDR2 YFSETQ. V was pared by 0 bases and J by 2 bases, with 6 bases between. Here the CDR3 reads CASSLDGAYEQYF. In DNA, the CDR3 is TGCGCCAGCAGCTTGGACGGAGCCTACGAGCAGTACTTC.

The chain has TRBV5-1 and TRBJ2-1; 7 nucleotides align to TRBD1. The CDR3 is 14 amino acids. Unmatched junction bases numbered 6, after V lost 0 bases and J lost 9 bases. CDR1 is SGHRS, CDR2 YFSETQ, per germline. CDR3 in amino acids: CASSLAGTAAEQFF. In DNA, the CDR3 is TGCGCCAGCAGCTTGGCTGGGACAGCCGCTGAGCAGTTCTTC.

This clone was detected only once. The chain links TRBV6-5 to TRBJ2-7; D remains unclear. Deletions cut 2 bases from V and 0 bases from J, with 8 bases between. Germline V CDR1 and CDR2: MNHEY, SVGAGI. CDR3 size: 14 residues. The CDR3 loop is CASSYKLSSYEQYF. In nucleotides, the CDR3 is TGTGCCAGCAGTTACAAACTAAGCTCCTACGAGCAGTACTTC.

CDR3 region: CASSRGGPLSYNEQFF. The CDR3 DNA reads TGTGCCAGCAGCCGAGGGGGACCGCTGTCCTACAATGAGCAGTTCTTC. V gene TRBV6-6 combines with J gene TRBJ2-1; the D gene is possibly TRBD1 (6 bases). Trimming left V 6 bases short and J 1 base short, with 16 bases between. Per the germline V gene, CDR1 is MNHNY and CDR2 is SVGAGI (reference sequence). The CDR3 covers 16 residues.

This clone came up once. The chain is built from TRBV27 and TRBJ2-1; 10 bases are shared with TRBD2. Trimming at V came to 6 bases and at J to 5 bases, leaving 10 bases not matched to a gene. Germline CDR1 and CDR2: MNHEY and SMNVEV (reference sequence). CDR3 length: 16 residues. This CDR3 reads CASSPWGTSAHNEQFF. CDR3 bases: TGTGCCAGCAGCCCCTGGGGGACTAGCGCGCACAATGAGCAGTTCTTC.

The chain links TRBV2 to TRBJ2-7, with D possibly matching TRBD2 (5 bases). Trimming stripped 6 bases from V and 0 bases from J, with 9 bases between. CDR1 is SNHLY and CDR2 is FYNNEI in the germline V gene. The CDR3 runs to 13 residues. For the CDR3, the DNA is TGTGCCAGCAGACTAGGAAACTCCTACGAGCAGTACTTC. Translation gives CASRLGNSYEQYF.

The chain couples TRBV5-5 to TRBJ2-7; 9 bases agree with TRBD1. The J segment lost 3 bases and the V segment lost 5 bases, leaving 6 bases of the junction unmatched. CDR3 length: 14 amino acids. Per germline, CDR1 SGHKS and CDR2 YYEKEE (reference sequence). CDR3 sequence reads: CASRYDRGDYEQYF. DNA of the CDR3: TGTGCCAGCAGGTATGACAGGGGGGACTACGAGCAGTACTTC. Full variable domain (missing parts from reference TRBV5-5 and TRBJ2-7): DAGVTQSPTHLIKTRGQQVTLRCSPISGHKSVSWYQQVLGQGPQFIFQYYEKEERGRGNFPDRFSARQFPNYSSELNVNALLLGDSALYLCASRYDRGDYEQYFGPGTRLTVT.

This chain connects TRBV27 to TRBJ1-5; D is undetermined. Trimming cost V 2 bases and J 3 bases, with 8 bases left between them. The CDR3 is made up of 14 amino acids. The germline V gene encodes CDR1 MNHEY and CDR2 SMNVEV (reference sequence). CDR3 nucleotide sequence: TGTGCCAGCAGTTTAGGCGGGCCCAATCAGCCCCAGCATTTT. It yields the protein CASSLGGPNQPQHF.

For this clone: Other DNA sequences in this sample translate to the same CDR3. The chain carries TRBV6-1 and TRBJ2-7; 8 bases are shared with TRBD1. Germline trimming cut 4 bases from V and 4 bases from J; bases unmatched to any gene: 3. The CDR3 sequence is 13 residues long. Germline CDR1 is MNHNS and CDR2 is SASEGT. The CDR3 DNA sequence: TGTGCCAGCAGTGGGACAGGGATTTACGAGCAGTACTTC. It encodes CASSGTGIYEQYF.

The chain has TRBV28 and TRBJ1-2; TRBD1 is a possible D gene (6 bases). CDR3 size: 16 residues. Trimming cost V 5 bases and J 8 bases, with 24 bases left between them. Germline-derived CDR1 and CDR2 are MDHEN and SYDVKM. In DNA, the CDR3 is TGTGCCAGCAGTCCAGGGGCAGGGTGGGAGTATTGGGGCTACACCTTC. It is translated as CASSPGAGWEYWGYTF.

The chain's CDR3 is CASSYGLYTGELFF. The CDR3 DNA reads TGTGCCAGCAGTTACGGGCTTTACACCGGGGAGCTGTTTTTT. The V and J genes are TRBV6-5 and TRBJ2-2; D remains ambiguous. This CDR3 region has 14 residues. The germline V gene encodes CDR1 MNHEY and CDR2 SVGAGI. Trimming removed 2 bases from V and 3 bases from J, with 7 bases in between.

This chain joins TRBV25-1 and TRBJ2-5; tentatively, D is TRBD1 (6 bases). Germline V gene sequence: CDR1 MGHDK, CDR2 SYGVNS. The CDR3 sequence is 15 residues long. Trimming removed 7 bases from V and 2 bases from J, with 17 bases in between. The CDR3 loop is CASKIADSRQETQYF. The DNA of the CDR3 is TGTGCCAGCAAAATCGCGGACAGTCGACAAGAGACCCAGTACTTC.

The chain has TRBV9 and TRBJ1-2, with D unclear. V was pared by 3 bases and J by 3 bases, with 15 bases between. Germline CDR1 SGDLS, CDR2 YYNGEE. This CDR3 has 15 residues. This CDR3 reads CASSARGDHHYGYTF. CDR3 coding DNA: TGTGCCAGCAGCGCCCGGGGAGATCATCACTATGGCTACACCTTC. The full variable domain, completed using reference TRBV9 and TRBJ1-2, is DSGVTQTPKHLITATGQRVTLRCSPRSGDLSVYWYQQSLDQGLQFLIQYYNGEERAKGNILERFSAQQFPDLHSELNLSSLELGDSALYFCASSARGDHHYGYTFGSGTRLTVV.

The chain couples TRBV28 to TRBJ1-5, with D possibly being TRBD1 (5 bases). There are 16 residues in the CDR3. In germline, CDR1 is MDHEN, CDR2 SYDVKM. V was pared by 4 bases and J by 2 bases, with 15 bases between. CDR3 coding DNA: TGTGCCAGCAGTTATCGGCAGGGAAGGGGCAATCAGCCCCAGCATTTT. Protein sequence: CASSYRQGRGNQPQHF.

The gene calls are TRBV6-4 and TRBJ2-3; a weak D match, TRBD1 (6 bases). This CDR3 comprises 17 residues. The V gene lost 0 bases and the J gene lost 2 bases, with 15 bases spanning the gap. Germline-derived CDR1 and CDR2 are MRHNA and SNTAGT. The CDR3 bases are TGTGCCAGCAGTGACTCGGAACGACAGGCAAACACAGATACGCAGTATTTT. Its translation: CASSDSERQANTDTQYF.